These 29 T cell receptor beta chains share one sample of origin, sequenced in a study of CD8+ T cells in alopecia areata. After isolation, RNA underwent reverse transcription to generate cDNA as the sequencing template. TCRdb keeps only in-frame clones here, not all; method: immunoSEQ multiplex PCR. The data show approximately 66,000 clones, with approximately 60% seen just once and approximately 15% held by the top ten. Specimen: CD8+ T cells sorted from blood, collected at week 0. The receptors come from a human donor with alopecia areata.

The chain uses TRBV29-1 and TRBJ1-1; D is undetermined. The CDR3 extends over 11 amino acids. V was cut by 6 bases and J by 0 bases, with 5 bases left in between. The germline V gene has CDR1 SQVTM and CDR2 ANQGSEA. CDR3 residues: CSVRMNTEAFF. The CDR3, as DNA: TGCAGCGTCCGAATGAACACTGAAGCTTTCTTT.

The V and J genes are TRBV7-2 and TRBJ2-2; unclear D gene. Germline CDR1 is SGHTA and CDR2 is FQGNSA. Trimming removed 1 base at V and 2 bases at J, with 5 bases between. The CDR3 loop spans 14 amino acids. This CDR3 is CASSLGRNTGELFF. In DNA, the CDR3 is TGTGCCAGCAGCTTAGGGCGAAACACCGGGGAGCTGTTTTTT. The full variable domain, rest sourced from reference TRBV7-2 and TRBJ2-2, is GAGVSQSPSNKVTEKGKDVELRCDPISGHTALYWYRQSLGQGLEFLIYFQGNSAPDKSGLPSDRFSAERTGGSVSTLTIQRTQQEDSAVYLCASSLGRNTGELFFGEGSRLTVL.

The chain has TRBV7-9 and TRBJ2-1; the D is unclear. Germline V gene sequence: CDR1 SEHNR, CDR2 FQNEAQ (reference sequence). CDR3 size: 13 residues. Trimming removed 3 bases from V and 3 bases from J, with 6 bases in between. The DNA for the CDR3 is TGTGCCAGCAGCTTTAATTTCTACAATGAGCAGTTCTTC. Residues: CASSFNFYNEQFF.

This clone occurred once. This chain connects TRBV2 to TRBJ2-2, with 7 bases aligning to TRBD1. Germline V gene data show CDR1 as SNHLY and CDR2 as FYNNEI. J was trimmed by 4 bases and V by 2 bases; bases with no gene match: 10. The CDR3 contains 17 residues. In nucleotides, the CDR3 is TGTGCCAGCAGTGAATTGATGGCAGGGGGTTCCACCGGGGAGCTGTTTTTT. Amino acids: CASSELMAGGSTGELFF. Full variable domain (rest looked up from reference TRBV2 and TRBJ2-2): EPEVTQTPSHQVTQMGQEVILRCVPISNHLYFYWYRQILGQKVEFLVSFYNNEISEKSEIFDDQFSVERPDGSNFTLKIRSTKLEDSAMYFCASSELMAGGSTGELFFGEGSRLTVL.

In this sample, this clone turned up a few times. V is TRBV5-1 and J is TRBJ1-2; the D is unclear. The V gene lost 0 bases and the J gene lost 8 bases, with 17 bases spanning the gap. The CDR3 consists of 15 residues. The germline V gene encodes CDR1 SGHRS and CDR2 YFSETQ. The CDR3 sequence: CASSLDTVGKPGYTF. CDR3 nucleotides: TGCGCCAGCAGCTTGGACACCGTCGGGAAACCAGGCTACACCTTC.

The chain recombines TRBV13 with TRBJ1-2; a weak D match, TRBD1 (6 bases). This CDR3 has 14 residues. CDR1 PRHDT and CDR2 FYEKMQ come from the germline V gene (reference sequence). V was pared by 6 bases and J by 5 bases, with 16 bases between. CDR3 sequence (DNA): TGTGCCAGCAGTGGTGCGACAGGACCTTATGGCTACACCTTC. Protein sequence: CASSGATGPYGYTF. Combining the CDR3 with reference TRBV13 and TRBJ1-2 gives the whole variable domain AAGVIQSPRHLIKEKRETATLKCYPIPRHDTVYWYQQGPGQDPQFLISFYEKMQSDKGSIPDRFSAQQFSDYHSELNMSSLELGDSALYFCASSGATGPYGYTFGSGTRLTVV.

The rearrangement joins TRBV27 to TRBJ2-3; unclear D gene. This CDR3 has 15 residues. V gave up 5 bases and J gave up 2 bases, with 14 bases separating them. The V gene's germline CDR1 is MNHEY and CDR2 SMNVEV (reference sequence). The CDR3 DNA sequence: TGTGCCAGCAGTCGAATCCCCACGTCCACAGATACGCAGTATTTT. It encodes CASSRIPTSTDTQYF.

In the case of this clone: The same CDR3 arises from other DNA sequences in this sample as well. The CDR3 spells CASSVGSNTEAFF. In DNA, the CDR3 is TGTGCCAGCAGCGTAGGTTCGAACACTGAAGCTTTCTTT. The chain uses TRBV9 and TRBJ1-1; D gene unclear. The germline V gene has CDR1 SGDLS and CDR2 YYNGEE. The CDR3 has 13 residues. V shed 0 bases and J shed 1 base, with 4 bases lying between them.

This clone was counted a few times. The rearrangement links TRBV5-4 to TRBJ2-1; D gene unclear. V dropped 2 bases and J dropped 7 bases, with 4 bases sitting between them. Germline V gene data show CDR1 as SGHNT and CDR2 as YYREEE (reference sequence). The CDR3 runs 11 residues. The CDR3 bases are TGTGCCAGCAGCTTTCTGAATGAGCAGTTCTTC. This sequence encodes CASSFLNEQFF.

The J gene is TRBJ1-2, the V gene TRBV7-9, with D hard to call. The CDR3 consists of 16 residues. The germline V gene has CDR1 SEHNR and CDR2 FQNEAQ (reference sequence). Trimming stripped 5 bases from V and 8 bases from J, with 24 bases between. The CDR3 loop is CASSPHLTRATEGYTF. DNA for the CDR3: TGTGCCAGCAGCCCTCATCTTACAAGGGCAACTGAGGGCTACACCTTC.

J is TRBJ2-7 and V is TRBV5-1; D possibly corresponds to TRBD1 (5 bases). V lost 4 bases, J lost 3 bases, and 11 bases lay in between. The CDR3 contains 13 residues. Germline loops: CDR1 SGHRS, CDR2 YFSETQ. CDR3 DNA: TGCGCCAGCAGCCAGGGTTCGGACTACGAGCAGTACTTC. This codes for CASSQGSDYEQYF.

This clone was seen a few times. The V and J genes are TRBV29-1 and TRBJ2-7, with 9 bases lining up with TRBD1. V lost 6 bases and J lost 2; bases outside the gene matches: 8. Germline values: CDR1 SQVTM, CDR2 ANQGSEA. The CDR3 loop spans 14 amino acids. The CDR3 spells CSVGDRDAAYEQYF. CDR3 DNA: TGCAGCGTGGGGGACAGGGACGCAGCCTACGAGCAGTACTTC.

This clone was seen only a few times. This chain links TRBV13 with TRBJ2-7, with D perhaps given as TRBD1 or TRBD2 (5 bases each). The CDR3 sequence is 15 residues long. Trimming took 5 bases from V and 0 from J, leaving 14 bases between them. From germline, CDR1 is PRHDT and CDR2 FYEKMQ (reference sequence). CDR3 nucleotides: TGTGCCAGCAGCCACGGGACGCAAAGCTCCTACGAGCAGTACTTC. Translating gives CASSHGTQSSYEQYF.

This clone was seen a handful of times. CDR3 loop: CASSQVGQDRLAGANVLTF. DNA of the CDR3: TGCGCCAGCAGCCAAGTGGGCCAAGACAGGCTTGCTGGGGCCAACGTCCTGACTTTC. The rearrangement uses TRBV4-3 and TRBJ2-6; tentative D call: TRBD1 (6 bases). The CDR3 totals 19 residues. V lost 1 base to trimming and J lost 2 bases, with 18 bases between them. Germline V gives CDR1 LGHNA, CDR2 YSLEER.

The V call is TRBV15, the J call TRBJ1-5, with TRBD1 identical over 7 bases. The junction had 3 bases not matched to a gene; V was cut back by 1 base and J by 3 bases. The CDR3 extends over 15 amino acids. From germline, CDR1 is LNHNV and CDR2 YYDKDF (reference sequence). The CDR3 protein is CATSRGTGANQPQHF. The DNA for the CDR3 is TGTGCCACCAGCAGAGGTACAGGGGCCAATCAGCCCCAGCATTTT.

By share of the sample, this clone is medium-sized. The chain carries TRBV6-5 and TRBJ2-5; TRBD2 aligns across 14 bases. The CDR3 extends over 14 amino acids. CDR1 is MNHEY and CDR2 is SVGAGI in the germline V gene. Trimming removed 6 bases from V and 5 bases from J; junction bases left unmatched: 2. The CDR3 is CASSRLAGGETQYF. In nucleotides, the CDR3 is TGTGCCAGCAGCCGACTAGCGGGAGGGGAGACCCAGTACTTC.

V usage is TRBV29-1 and J usage is TRBJ2-5, with D possibly being TRBD2 (7 bases). The CDR3 is 15 amino acids. Looked up from germline, CDR1 is SQVTM and CDR2 is ANQGSEA. Trimming took off 5 bases at V and 3 bases at J, with 19 bases between the two ends. The CDR3 spells CSVCQGPGGEETQYF. Written as DNA, the CDR3 is TGCAGCGTTTGCCAGGGCCCGGGGGGCGAAGAGACCCAGTACTTC. The entire variable domain, with the rest obtained from reference TRBV29-1 and TRBJ2-5, is as follows: SAVISQKPSRDICQRGTSLTIQCQVDSQVTMMFWYRQQPGQSLTLIATANQGSEATYESGFVIDKFPISRPNLTFSTLTVSNMSPEDSSIYLCSVCQGPGGEETQYFGPGTRLLVL.

This chain links TRBV30 with TRBJ2-1, with 14 bases matching TRBD2. This CDR3 spans 18 amino acids. Germline CDR1 GTSNPN, CDR2 SVGIG (reference sequence). V shed 4 bases, J shed 0 bases, and the junction held 8 bases outside the gene matches. In nucleotides, the CDR3 is TGTGCCTGGAAAACGGGACTAGCGGGGGTAGCCTCCTACAATGAGCAGTTCTTC. It is translated as CAWKTGLAGVASYNEQFF.

The rearrangement joins TRBV7-9 to TRBJ2-7; D may be TRBD2 (5 bases). V was pared by 5 bases and J by 2 bases, with 16 bases between. Germline V lookup: CDR1 SEHNR, CDR2 FQNEAQ (reference sequence). This CDR3 has 15 residues. CDR3 in DNA: TGTGCCAGCAGCCACCCGGTAGAGGGTGCCTACGAGCAGTACTTC. Translation gives CASSHPVEGAYEQYF.

The chain employs TRBV9 and TRBJ1-2; a possible D gene is TRBD1 (6 bases). The germline gives CDR1 SGDLS, CDR2 YYNGEE. This CDR3 region has 15 residues. With 3 bases removed from V and 4 bases from J, the gap between germline ends came to 16 bases. The DNA of the CDR3 is TGTGCCAGCAGCGGATTCCGGGACAACCCCTATGGCTACACCTTC. It yields the protein CASSGFRDNPYGYTF.

The genes are TRBV27 and TRBJ2-7, with D possibly TRBD2 on 6 matching bases. The V gene lost 5 bases and the J gene lost 6 bases, with 20 bases spanning the gap. Germline V lookup: CDR1 MNHEY, CDR2 SMNVEV (reference sequence). The CDR3 has 15 amino acids. DNA of the CDR3: TGTGCCAGCAGTATCGACCAGGAGGGCTTCGGCGAGCAGTACTTC. Its translation: CASSIDQEGFGEQYF.

V gene TRBV4-3 combines with J gene TRBJ2-7, with D maybe TRBD2 (6 bases). CDR3 length: 14 residues. Trimming pared 0 bases from V and 4 bases from J, leaving 10 bases between. From germline, CDR1 is LGHNA and CDR2 YSLEER. Written as DNA, the CDR3 is TGCGCCAGCAGCCAAGATATCGGGGGTTACGAGCAGTACTTC. It translates to CASSQDIGGYEQYF.

This clone was recorded a few times. V gene TRBV7-2 combines with J gene TRBJ2-7; 10 nucleotides line up with TRBD2. Germline V gene sequence: CDR1 SGHTA, CDR2 FQGNSA. V trimming: 3 bases; J trimming: 0 bases; junction bases outside the gene matches: 2. The CDR3 covers 15 residues. The CDR3 DNA follows: TGTGCCAGCAGCTTTACTAGCGGGAACTCCTACGAGCAGTACTTC. It encodes CASSFTSGNSYEQYF. The full variable domain, its missing parts supplied by reference TRBV7-2 and TRBJ2-7, is GAGVSQSPSNKVTEKGKDVELRCDPISGHTALYWYRQSLGQGLEFLIYFQGNSAPDKSGLPSDRFSAERTGGSVSTLTIQRTQQEDSAVYLCASSFTSGNSYEQYFGPGTRLTVT.

This clone has only a few counts. A far more abundant clone sits one base away, making this likely a read error. The rearrangement links TRBV7-2 to TRBJ2-7, with D uncertain. The V gene's germline CDR1 is SGHTA and CDR2 FQGNSA. The CDR3 length is 12 residues. V was pared by 1 base and J by 2 bases, with 3 bases between. The CDR3 sequence is CASSLVTYEQYF. CDR3 DNA sequence: TGTGCCAGCAGCTTAGTGACCTACGAGCAGTACTTC.

This clone was seen only a few times. The CDR3 protein is CASSLEGGETQYF. The CDR3 DNA is TGTGCCAGCAGCTTAGAGGGCGGAGAGACCCAGTACTTC. V gene TRBV7-9 combines with J gene TRBJ2-5; D remains unclear. Trimming stripped 1 base from V and 4 bases from J, with 7 bases between. This CDR3 is built from 13 residues. Germline values: CDR1 SEHNR, CDR2 FQNEAQ (reference sequence).

This clone is a singleton in its sample. The V and J genes are TRBV7-9 and TRBJ2-3; D gene ambiguous. Per germline, CDR1 SEHNR and CDR2 FQNEAQ (reference sequence). V shed 3 bases and J shed 1 base, with 8 bases lying between them. The CDR3 sequence is 14 residues long. Here the CDR3 DNA reads TGTGCCAGCAGCTTTGAAGTCCGCACAGATACGCAGTATTTT. It specifies CASSFEVRTDTQYF.

This chain joins TRBV27 and TRBJ2-1; 8 bases are shared with TRBD2. V trimming: 8 bases; J trimming: 2 bases; junction bases outside the gene matches: 5. This CDR3 contains 14 residues. From germline, CDR1 is MNHEY and CDR2 SMNVEV (reference sequence). The CDR3 DNA sequence: TGTGCCAGCGGTATAGCGGGACCCTACAATGAGCAGTTCTTC. Residues: CASGIAGPYNEQFF.

V gene TRBV29-1 combines with J gene TRBJ1-2, with D possibly TRBD1 on 5 matching bases. Germline V gene lookup returns CDR1 SQVTM and CDR2 ANQGSEA. The CDR3 length is 14 residues. The V end was cut by 3 bases, the J end by 4 bases, with 15 bases between. The CDR3 DNA sequence: TGCAGCGTTGATGATGCGGGGCCCCCCTATGGCTACACCTTC. It specifies CSVDDAGPPYGYTF.

V gene TRBV27 combines with J gene TRBJ2-1; TRBD2 might be the D (5 bases). This CDR3 is 15 amino acids long. Looked up from germline, CDR1 is MNHEY and CDR2 is SMNVEV (reference sequence). V lost 5 bases, J lost 4 bases, and 15 bases lay in between. CDR3 DNA: TGTGCCAGCAGTCTTCTCGCGGGCGGTTACAATGAGCAGTTCTTC. This gives the protein CASSLLAGGYNEQFF.